Listed below are T cell receptor beta chains from one sample, sequenced in a study of beta chain features in type 1 diabetes. Here immunoSEQ multiplex PCR was the method, and the copy in TCRdb shows in-frame clones only, minus some. The sample includes 200,000 to 300,000 clones, around 21% of them seen just once. The source material was naive CD4+ T cells from blood. The receptors were sampled from a woman between 35 and 50 years old with type 1 diabetes. The CDR3 runs from the conserved cysteine through the conserved F or W.

CDR3 protein	V gene	J gene
CASSVGGRIQETQYF	TRBV9	TRBJ2-5
CASRSGQAYEQYF	TRBV28	TRBJ2-7
CASSEGALAGGYNEQFF	TRBV25-1	TRBJ2-1
CASSYGTIEGTQYF	TRBV6-5	TRBJ2-5
CASSSLQGPYEQYF	TRBV5-1	TRBJ2-7
CASTTSQNQPQHF	TRBV19	TRBJ1-5
CASSLVPGSGETGELFF	TRBV5-1	TRBJ2-2
CSVVPGGAGAF	TRBV29-1	TRBJ1-1
CASSPGVQETQYF	TRBV7-2	TRBJ2-5
CASSPGQEETQYF	TRBV18	TRBJ2-5
CASSVDGGQGNYGYTF	TRBV9	TRBJ1-2
CASSLWGQGPGELFF	TRBV28	TRBJ2-2
CASSLRTSSSYEQYF	TRBV6-5	TRBJ2-7
CASSGGTGGAGANVLTF	TRBV6-1	TRBJ2-6
CASIFQGGANTGELFF	TRBV2	TRBJ2-2
CASSVDRQLNTEAFF	TRBV9	TRBJ1-1
CAWSRGNYGYTF	TRBV30	TRBJ1-2
CASSPLVAGEPTEQYF	TRBV18	TRBJ2-7
CATSRAGWEQYF	TRBV15	TRBJ2-7
CASSANRGRSTGELFF	TRBV18	TRBJ2-2
CATSNTELNQPQHF	TRBV15	TRBJ1-5
CASGGGQPNEKLFF	TRBV5-1	TRBJ1-4
CASSVSSSSTEAFF	TRBV9	TRBJ1-1
CASSLLGTGVSYEQYF	TRBV5-1	TRBJ2-7
CASSPETGEAFF	TRBV18	TRBJ1-1
CASSLSKAGPRTQYF	TRBV27	TRBJ2-5
CASSAQGARAYEQYF	TRBV2	TRBJ2-7
CASSRTGALSYEQYF	TRBV6-5	TRBJ2-7
CASSFVPERANTGELFF	TRBV5-1	TRBJ2-2
CASSSGQGGGYTF	TRBV28	TRBJ1-2
CASSPGLHTDTQYF	TRBV19	TRBJ2-3
CASSLGVGAGNSPLHF	TRBV9	TRBJ1-6
CASSLVSGSGRNEQFF	TRBV7-2	TRBJ2-1
CASSLTGSDDEQYF	TRBV5-1	TRBJ2-7
CSVPPGLARYNEQFF	TRBV29-1	TRBJ2-1
CASLRDRGNIQYF	TRBV7-2	TRBJ2-4
CAIGLESSRTDTQYF	TRBV10-3	TRBJ2-3
CASSLQGNTEAFF	TRBV7-9	TRBJ1-1
CASSPGSGTAMDGYTF	TRBV18	TRBJ1-2
CASRRSNQPQHF	TRBV2	TRBJ1-5
CASSLVGQGDTGELFF	TRBV5-6	TRBJ2-2
CATSREAVMKTQYF	TRBV15	TRBJ2-5
CASSVVPQSFPLHF	TRBV9	TRBJ1-6
CAWSPHRNTGELFF	TRBV30	TRBJ2-2
CSVVGAQETQYF	TRBV29-1	TRBJ2-5
CASSLRQGTEAFF	TRBV7-2	TRBJ1-1
CASSQGLQETQYF	TRBV27	TRBJ2-5
CASSPDRGSGPQHF	TRBV27	TRBJ1-5
CASTYGASGNNEQFF	TRBV28	TRBJ2-1
CASGASGVTPYNEQFF	TRBV2	TRBJ2-1
CASSWGGRREQPQHF	TRBV7-2	TRBJ1-5
CASSLGDRNYGYTF	TRBV5-1	TRBJ1-2
CASSQTGSMTEAFF	TRBV4-3	TRBJ1-1
CASSSRTDLSYEQYF	TRBV7-9	TRBJ2-7
CASISTGAYEQYF	TRBV2	TRBJ2-7
CASSQGGQSGGTDTQYF	TRBV4-3	TRBJ2-3